This T cell receptor (beta chain) came from a study of OX40 agonist ivuxolimab in advanced cancers. About the research overall: Patients took ivuxolimab, an agonistic anti-OX40 (CD134) antibody. While on treatment, patients had intravenous ivuxolimab at 0.01 to 10 mg/kg every 2 weeks. Study-wide results and limits: The mean number of expanded clones was higher in CD8+ T cells than in CD4+.

The CDR3 is 14 residues long. V lost 0 bases to trimming and J lost 2 bases, with 8 bases between them. The V gene's germline CDR1 is SGHRS and CDR2 YFSETQ. As to this clone: Antigen: not known.

The assay was immunoSEQ multiplex PCR, and TCRdb's table has in-frame clones only and misses some. The sample contains 70,000 to 95,000 clones, more than 75% of which appear only once. Sequencing used CD4+ or CD8+ T cells sorted from blood, obtained in a trial of the OX40 agonist ivuxolimab. The sequence was collected from an adult with an advanced solid tumor such as melanoma, head and neck, liver or kidney cancer. This chain uses TRBV5-1 with TRBJ2-5; D is uncertain. CDR3 in amino acids: CASSLGVLQETQYF. The CDR3 nucleotides read TGCGCCAGCAGCTTGGGAGTTTTGCAAGAGACCCAGTACTTC.